This TCR beta chain is from a study of blood T cell repertoires in COVID-19. On the study more broadly: Acute and convalescent COVID-19 samples came from the United States, Italy and Spain. The cDNA or gDNA used as material had been derived from T cells, B-cell-depleted T cells, or PBMCs.

Under the authors' procedure: Amplification from reference gene primers served as the basis for estimated nucleated cell counts. Data came from immunoSEQ multiplex PCR; TCRdb stores just in-frame clones and leaves some out. For V, J and clone size, that table is used; D and trimming come from the DNA. The top ten hold roughly 8.6% of the sample, which has under 150,000 clones, roughly four fifths seen once. The source of this sequence is a woman aged 50 to 60 with active or convalescent COVID-19. Source material: peripheral blood.

The CDR3: CASRNLAGGPSYNEQFF. The CDR3 DNA is TGTGCCAGTAGAAATCTAGCGGGGGGACCTTCCTACAATGAGCAGTTCTTC. The chain has TRBV19 and TRBJ2-1, with TRBD2 matching 11 bases. This CDR3 spans 17 amino acids. Germline V CDR1 and CDR2: LNHDA, SQIVND (reference sequence). The V and J ends lost 6 bases and 1 base, in that order; junction bases with no gene match: 8. The full variable domain, in which reference TRBV19 and TRBJ2-1 provide the parts outside the CDR3, is DGGITQSPKYLFRKEGQNVTLSCEQNLNHDAMYWYRQDPGQGLRLIYYSQIVNDFQKGDIAEGYSVSREKKESFPLTVTSAQKNPTAFYLCASRNLAGGPSYNEQFFGPGTRLTVL.